A selection of T cell receptor beta chains follows, all from one sample in a study of blood T cell repertoires in COVID-19. Libraries were prepared by immunoSEQ multiplex PCR; TCRdb keeps only in-frame clonotypes and omits some of them. The sample has approximately 100,000 clones; about four fifths are singletons. The sequencing input was peripheral blood. The receptors derive from a woman aged 60-70 years with acute or convalescent COVID-19. CDR3s include the opening cysteine and the closing phenylalanine or tryptophan. Each record gives: clone size, J gene, V gene, D gene, CDR3 DNA, CDR3 protein. The D gene is left open where the match is weak. The size field is filled for only some rows; it gives once, few, many or a size class.

clone_size: -
j_call: TRBJ2-7
v_call: TRBV5-1
d_call: -
cdr3_nt: TGCGCCAGCAGCTTGGGGCTCGGGGGATTGATCGGCGAGCAGTACTTC
cdr3_aa: CASSLGLGGLIGEQYF

clone_size: -
j_call: TRBJ1-6
v_call: TRBV6-5
d_call: -
cdr3_nt: TGTGCCAGCAGTTACCAGGGCAGGGTCTCTAATTCACCCCTCCACTTT
cdr3_aa: CASSYQGRVSNSPLHF

clone_size: -
j_call: TRBJ2-4
v_call: TRBV29-1
d_call: TRBD1
cdr3_nt: TGCAGCGTTGAGAAACGGGGACAGGGGAACATTCAGTACTTC
cdr3_aa: CSVEKRGQGNIQYF

clone_size: -
j_call: TRBJ1-4
v_call: TRBV7-2
d_call: -
cdr3_nt: TGTGCCAGCAGCCCTTGGCCGACAGTAGGGGAAAAACTGTTTTTT
cdr3_aa: CASSPWPTVGEKLFF

clone_size: -
j_call: TRBJ1-3
v_call: TRBV7-2
d_call: -
cdr3_nt: TGTGCCAGCAGCTTCCCTCGAGGGTCCCCCCAGCTTGGAAACACCATATATTTT
cdr3_aa: CASSFPRGSPQLGNTIYF

clone_size: -
j_call: TRBJ1-2
v_call: TRBV19
d_call: TRBD1
cdr3_nt: TGTGCCAGTAGTACGACAGGGGCGCGGGGTGGCTACACCTTC
cdr3_aa: CASSTTGARGGYTF

clone_size: -
j_call: TRBJ2-1
v_call: TRBV25-1
d_call: TRBD1
cdr3_nt: TGTGCCAGCAGTGCCGGGACAGGGGGCTGGGAGCAGTTCTTC
cdr3_aa: CASSAGTGGWEQFF

clone_size: many
j_call: TRBJ1-2
v_call: TRBV7-9
d_call: -
cdr3_nt: TGTGCCAGCAGCTCCCGGACTGACTATGGCTACACCTTC
cdr3_aa: CASSSRTDYGYTF

clone_size: -
j_call: TRBJ1-1
v_call: TRBV19
d_call: -
cdr3_nt: TGTGCCAGTAGTACAGCAAGAGGCACTGAAGCTTTCTTT
cdr3_aa: CASSTARGTEAFF

clone_size: -
j_call: TRBJ2-5
v_call: TRBV6-5
d_call: -
cdr3_nt: TGTGCCAGCAGCCGGGGGAGAGGCCAGTACTTC
cdr3_aa: CASSRGRGQYF

clone_size: -
j_call: TRBJ1-5
v_call: TRBV28
d_call: TRBD1
cdr3_nt: TGTGCCAGCATCAATCTCGGACAGGGGGATTTTCAGCCCCAGCATTTT
cdr3_aa: CASINLGQGDFQPQHF

clone_size: -
j_call: TRBJ2-1
v_call: TRBV19
d_call: TRBD2
cdr3_nt: TGTGCCAGTAGGAGGACTAGCGGGGGGGAATATGAGCAGTTCTTC
cdr3_aa: CASRRTSGGEYEQFF

clone_size: -
j_call: TRBJ2-7
v_call: TRBV24-1
d_call: -
cdr3_nt: TGTGCCACCAGTGAAGCTGGGGGCGAGTTCTACGAGCAGTACTTC
cdr3_aa: CATSEAGGEFYEQYF

clone_size: -
j_call: TRBJ1-5
v_call: TRBV4-1
d_call: -
cdr3_nt: TGCGCCAGCAGCCAGCGGGGAGTGCAAAATCAGCCCCAGCATTTT
cdr3_aa: CASSQRGVQNQPQHF

clone_size: -
j_call: TRBJ1-4
v_call: TRBV15
d_call: -
cdr3_nt: TGTGCCACCAGCAGAGCCGGGGCTAATGAAAAACTGTTTTTT
cdr3_aa: CATSRAGANEKLFF

clone_size: -
j_call: TRBJ2-7
v_call: TRBV9
d_call: TRBD1
cdr3_nt: TGTGCCAGCAGCGCCCGGGACAGGGAGATTGTGTACGAGCAGTACTTC
cdr3_aa: CASSARDREIVYEQYF

clone_size: -
j_call: TRBJ1-2
v_call: TRBV6-5
d_call: TRBD1
cdr3_nt: TGTGCCAGCAGTCCGACAGGGGGCGCGGGCTACACCTTC
cdr3_aa: CASSPTGGAGYTF

clone_size: -
j_call: TRBJ2-5
v_call: TRBV11-3
d_call: -
cdr3_nt: TGTGCCAGCAGCGTGGGCAGGGTAGAGACCCAGTACTTC
cdr3_aa: CASSVGRVETQYF

clone_size: -
j_call: TRBJ2-3
v_call: TRBV6-1
d_call: TRBD2
cdr3_nt: TGTGCCAGCAGTGAATCGGCGGGGGGGCGGGATACGCAGTATTTT
cdr3_aa: CASSESAGGRDTQYF

clone_size: -
j_call: TRBJ1-5
v_call: TRBV6-5
d_call: -
cdr3_nt: TGTGCCAGCAGTCCGCGGGGGGCGGGTCAGCCCCAGCATTTT
cdr3_aa: CASSPRGAGQPQHF

clone_size: -
j_call: TRBJ2-1
v_call: TRBV12-3/TRBV12-4
d_call: TRBD2
cdr3_nt: TGTGCCAGCAGTAAAAAGGGACTAGAGCAGTTCTTC
cdr3_aa: CASSKKGLEQFF

clone_size: -
j_call: TRBJ1-5
v_call: TRBV2
d_call: -
cdr3_nt: TGTGCCAGCAGACTGATCGGGAATCAGCCCCAGCATTTT
cdr3_aa: CASRLIGNQPQHF

clone_size: -
j_call: TRBJ1-2
v_call: TRBV27
d_call: TRBD1
cdr3_nt: TGTGCCAGCAGTTTATCCCCAGGGGGCTATGGCTACACCTTC
cdr3_aa: CASSLSPGGYGYTF

clone_size: -
j_call: TRBJ1-6
v_call: TRBV6-1
d_call: -
cdr3_nt: TGTGCCAGCAGTGACCGGAGGGAACCCTATAATTCACCCCTCCACTTT
cdr3_aa: CASSDRREPYNSPLHF

clone_size: -
j_call: TRBJ1-2
v_call: TRBV30
d_call: -
cdr3_nt: TGTGCCTGGTTTCATGGGTTCCAGGGAGGCTACACCTTC
cdr3_aa: CAWFHGFQGGYTF

clone_size: -
j_call: TRBJ1-6
v_call: TRBV2
d_call: -
cdr3_nt: TGTGCCAGCAGTAGGACAGACCATAGCATTAATTCACCCCTCCACTTT
cdr3_aa: CASSRTDHSINSPLHF

clone_size: -
j_call: TRBJ1-4
v_call: TRBV5-1
d_call: -
cdr3_nt: TGCGCCAGCAGCTTGGGACAGCGAAATGAAAAACTGTTTTTT
cdr3_aa: CASSLGQRNEKLFF

clone_size: -
j_call: TRBJ2-4
v_call: TRBV6-4
d_call: TRBD2
cdr3_nt: TGTGCCAGCAGTGACAGGTTGTTAGCGGGGGGGCCCGAAAACATTCAGTACTTC
cdr3_aa: CASSDRLLAGGPENIQYF

clone_size: once
j_call: TRBJ1-1
v_call: TRBV28
d_call: TRBD1
cdr3_nt: TGTGCCAGCAGTTTACCCCCTTCTCAGGGGGGAGCTTTCTTT
cdr3_aa: CASSLPPSQGGAFF

clone_size: -
j_call: TRBJ2-3
v_call: TRBV24-1
d_call: -
cdr3_nt: TGTGCCACCAGTGATCCCAGGGAACCAGATACGCAGTATTTT
cdr3_aa: CATSDPREPDTQYF

clone_size: -
j_call: TRBJ1-5
v_call: TRBV6-5
d_call: TRBD1
cdr3_nt: TGTGCCAGCAGGTCCGGGACAGTGAATCAGCCCCAGCATTTT
cdr3_aa: CASRSGTVNQPQHF